Following are 9 T cell receptor beta chains from one sample sequenced in a study of preoperative IRX-2 immunotherapy in early breast cancer. Libraries were prepared by immunoSEQ multiplex PCR; TCRdb keeps only in-frame clonotypes and omits some of them. The data contain 40,000 to 45,000 clones, roughly 80% of them seen just once; the ten biggest clones take up over 1%. The treatment was: preoperative locoregional IRX-2 cytokine immunotherapy. This specimen consisted of tumor tissue, obtained after IRX-2 immunotherapy. All receptors derive from a human donor with breast cancer.

This clone showed up just a few times. V gene TRBV6-8 combines with J gene TRBJ2-1; no clear D gene. In germline, CDR1 is MNHGY, CDR2 SAAAGT. Trimming took 7 bases from V and 2 from J, leaving 9 bases between them. This CDR3 contains 13 residues. The CDR3 DNA reads as TGTGCCAGCACTTGGTTCGCCTACAATGAGCAGTTCTTC. Amino acids: CASTWFAYNEQFF.

In DNA, the CDR3 is TGCGCCAGCAGCTTGGTCAGTCCCACAGATACGCAGTATTTT. It codes for CASSLVSPTDTQYF. The chain employs TRBV5-1 and TRBJ2-3; D gene uncertain. V lost 0 bases, J lost 2 bases, and 7 bases lay in between. Germline V CDR1 and CDR2: SGHRS, YFSETQ. There are 14 residues in the CDR3.

This clone was found once. V gene TRBV29-1 combines with J gene TRBJ2-2, with D possibly TRBD1 on 6 matching bases. From germline, CDR1 is SQVTM and CDR2 ANQGSEA. This CDR3 has 15 residues. Between the trimmed V and J ends, which lost 5 bases and 0 bases, there was a span of 13 bases. The CDR3 sequence is CSVITGPTNTGELFF. The CDR3 nucleotides read TGCAGCGTTATAACAGGGCCAACGAACACCGGGGAGCTGTTTTTT.

This sequence joins TRBV25-1 and TRBJ2-3; 8 bases agree with TRBD1. The CDR3 has 14 residues. After removal of 8 bases from V and 2 bases from J, the junction contained 6 bases not matched to a gene. Germline V CDR1 and CDR2: MGHDK, SYGVNS. The CDR3 region is CASGAGGFTDTQYF. In DNA, the CDR3 is TGTGCCAGCGGGGCAGGGGGCTTCACAGATACGCAGTATTTT.

The chain employs TRBV6-8 and TRBJ2-3, with 7 bases that match TRBD2. Germline CDR1 MNHGY, CDR2 SAAAGT. With V trimmed by 4 bases and J by 4 bases, 8 bases remained unmatched. The CDR3 runs 15 residues. The CDR3 DNA sequence: TGTGCCAGCAGTTTATCGCGGGAGCCGCCAGATACGCAGTATTTT. Translation gives CASSLSREPPDTQYF.

The CDR3 coding sequence is TGTGCCAGTAGTACTAGCGGCGTGACCTACAATGAGCAGTTCTTC. Amino acids: CASSTSGVTYNEQFF. The V call is TRBV19, the J call TRBJ2-1; TRBD2 matches 7 bases. The ends lost 4 bases at V and 2 bases at J; junction bases unmatched: 5. The CDR3 runs 15 residues. Per germline, CDR1 LNHDA and CDR2 SQIVND (reference sequence).

The J gene is TRBJ1-1, the V gene TRBV18; tentatively, D is TRBD1 (5 bases). V lost 3 bases, J lost 7 bases, and 12 bases lay in between. CDR3 size: 13 residues. Per germline, CDR1 KGHSH and CDR2 LQKENI. For the CDR3, the DNA is TGTGCCAGCTCACCGAGCCGGGGGAGTGAAGCTTTCTTT. Its translation is CASSPSRGSEAFF.

V is TRBV6-8 and J is TRBJ2-1, with 8 bases lining up with TRBD2. J was trimmed by 2 bases and V by 6 bases; bases with no gene match: 12. CDR1 is MNHGY, CDR2 SAAAGT, per germline. This CDR3 contains 17 residues. The CDR3 sequence is CASRALSRGGAYNEQFF. The CDR3 DNA follows: TGTGCCAGCAGGGCCTTATCACGGGGGGGGGCCTACAATGAGCAGTTCTTC.

J is TRBJ1-6 and V is TRBV25-1; unclear D gene. Germline CDR1 MGHDK, CDR2 SYGVNS. V was cut by 0 bases and J by 12 bases, with 12 bases left in between. The CDR3 has 14 residues. The CDR3 loop is CASSEYIRAQPLHF. The CDR3 DNA follows: TGTGCCAGCAGTGAATATATTCGGGCCCAACCCCTCCACTTT.